A single TCR beta chain is shown here with its context. CD8 memory pooled CD45RO+ cells and CCR7-negative CD45RA+ TemRA cells. This entry comes from a study of shared clonotypes between healthy human individuals. The assay was run at deep level. Sequenced by immunoSEQ multiplex PCR; TCRdb stores in-frame clones only, minus some. The repertoire consists of 650,000 to 700,000 clones, with about 90% occurring once and the leading ten covering 30% to 40%. Germline lookup yields CDR1 MGHRA and CDR2 YSYEKL. The CDR3 has 15 residues. V was clipped by 5 bases and J by 4 bases, with 18 bases between them. Sequencing input: memory CD8+ T cells from PBMCs. Noted subset: CD45RO+ cells pooled with CCR7-negative TemRA cells. The sequence was obtained from a man younger than 30 in good health. Some clones in this sample may be carry-over from other donors' samples. V and J are TRBV4-1 and TRBJ2-7; the D call may be TRBD1 or TRBD2 (5 bases each). The CDR3 sequence: CASSFGTASRYEQYF. The DNA of the CDR3 is TGCGCCAGCAGCTTTGGGACGGCGTCCAGATACGAGCAGTACTTC.